What follows describes a single TCR beta chain. Profiling relied on immunoSEQ multiplex PCR, and the TCRdb table lists in-frame clones only, not all of them. Of approximately 3,000 clones in the sample, around 21% are singletons; the top ten hold roughly a tenth. The data are from a study of sequential checkpoint blockade in melanoma. Study as a whole: Maintenance nivolumab came after either treatment sequence. TCRbeta immunosequencing was performed on DNA from 91 pretreatment melanoma tumor samples. About two dozen patients had tumor biopsies before treatment and at week 13.

Specified treatment: randomized to nivolumab then ipilimumab (arm A) or the reverse (arm B). None of the patients previously received DNA-damaging chemotherapy. Losses at the gene ends were 4 bases for V and 3 bases for J; bases not matched to a gene: 5. Germline CDR1 and CDR2: SGDLS and YYNGEE. The CDR3 runs to 16 residues. The receptor was isolated from a human donor with melanoma. The genes are TRBV9 and TRBJ2-3; 13 bases fit TRBD2. Sample: tumor tissue (inferred from file names), taken from a patient given nivolumab and ipilimumab in sequence. This chain's CDR3 is CASSPGLAGATDTQYF. CDR3 bases: TGTGCCAGCAGCCCAGGACTAGCGGGGGCGACAGATACGCAGTATTTT.